This T cell receptor (beta chain) was documented in a study of T-cell reconstitution after alpha-beta-depleted transplantation in children. The CDR3 spans 14 residues. Trimming took 6 bases from V and 4 from J; bases not matched to a gene: 9. From germline, CDR1 is SQVTM and CDR2 ANQGSEA. Construction of the TCRbeta library involved unique molecular identifiers. Via MiXCR, TCRdb re-called the PCR reads, giving one row per CDR3 protein. The sample includes roughly 500,000 distinct CDR3 sequences, about 17% of them seen just once. This clonotype was detected a few times. The sequencing used PBMCs from the stem cell graft donor, collected from the stem cell graft. The receptor was isolated from a human donor who donated a stem cell graft to a child with acute lymphoblastic leukemia. This chain joins TRBV29-1 and TRBJ1-5; 7 bases match TRBD1. The CDR3 sequence: CSVRQGGVNQPQHF. The CDR3 DNA reads as TGCAGCGTGCGGCAGGGGGGCGTTAATCAGCCCCAGCATTTT.